This T cell receptor beta chain was profiled in a study of technical replicates of blood from several donors. Profiled with immunoSEQ multiplex PCR; TCRdb holds only in-frame clones, not every one. The sample shows approximately 77,000 clones, roughly 92% of them seen only once. The V gene's germline CDR1 is SGHKS and CDR2 YYEKEE (reference sequence). V lost 0 bases and J 0 bases, leaving 4 bases between the germline ends. There are 14 residues in the CDR3. This TCR was sampled from a human donor in good health. The chain couples TRBV5-5 to TRBJ1-5; no firm D call. The sample taken for sequencing was T cells isolated from PBMCs. The CDR3 DNA follows: TGTGCCAGCAGCTTGGTCTATAGCAATCAGCCCCAGCATTTT. Translated: CASSLVYSNQPQHF.